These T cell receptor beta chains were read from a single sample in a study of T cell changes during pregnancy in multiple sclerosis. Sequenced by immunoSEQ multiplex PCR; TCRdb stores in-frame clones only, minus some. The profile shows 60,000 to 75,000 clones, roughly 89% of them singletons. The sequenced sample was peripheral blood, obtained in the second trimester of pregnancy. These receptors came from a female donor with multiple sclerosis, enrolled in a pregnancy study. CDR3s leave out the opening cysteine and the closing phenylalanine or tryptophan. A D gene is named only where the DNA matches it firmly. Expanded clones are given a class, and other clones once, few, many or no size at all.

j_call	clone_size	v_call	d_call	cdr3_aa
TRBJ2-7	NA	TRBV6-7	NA	ASSYSPTPGLGYEQY
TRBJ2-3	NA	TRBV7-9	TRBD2	ASSLGGLAGSTDTQY
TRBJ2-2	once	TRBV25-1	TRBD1	ASSTPDRTRELF
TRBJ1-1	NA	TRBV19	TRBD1	ASTNLRGQRNTEAF
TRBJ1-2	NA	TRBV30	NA	AWSVGGGYGYT
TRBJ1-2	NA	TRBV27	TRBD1	ASSLTGQGSYT
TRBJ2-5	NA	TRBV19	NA	ASSKDTSGWLAQY
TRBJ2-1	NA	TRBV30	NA	AWSRGSYNEQF
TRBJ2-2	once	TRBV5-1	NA	ASRWRGDTGELF
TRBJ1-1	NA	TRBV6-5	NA	ASRGNTEAF
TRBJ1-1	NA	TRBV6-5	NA	ASSVLPGVKGEAF
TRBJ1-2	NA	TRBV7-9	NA	ASSLKAGDDYGYT
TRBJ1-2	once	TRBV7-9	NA	ASNKGQVLAQLGYT
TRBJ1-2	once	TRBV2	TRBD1	ASSEARGGTGYGYT
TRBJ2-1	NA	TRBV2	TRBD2	ASSVGLVGYNEQF
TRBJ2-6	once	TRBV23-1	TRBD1	ASSHPGQGVSSGANVLT
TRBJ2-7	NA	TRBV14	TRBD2	ASSQDWRTSGLYEQY
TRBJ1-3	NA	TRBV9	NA	ASSVLGQENTIY
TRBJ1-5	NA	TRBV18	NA	ASSPQSGDQPQH
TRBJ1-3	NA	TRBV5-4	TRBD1	ASSPGGNGNTIY
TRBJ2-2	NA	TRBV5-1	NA	ASSLYTPTVRELF
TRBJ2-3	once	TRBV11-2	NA	ASSLGRGIGTDTQY
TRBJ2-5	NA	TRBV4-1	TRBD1	ASSQDRDRGETQY
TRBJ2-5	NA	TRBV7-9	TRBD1	ASSRTGRETQY
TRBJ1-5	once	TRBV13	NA	ASSFGEDNQPQH
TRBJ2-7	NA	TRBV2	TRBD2	ASRVGGASYEQY
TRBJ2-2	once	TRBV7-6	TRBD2	ASGGLAGGTGELF
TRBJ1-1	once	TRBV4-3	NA	ASSVHPRGGTEAF
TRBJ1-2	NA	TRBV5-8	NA	ASSLEWAYYGYT
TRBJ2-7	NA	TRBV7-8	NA	ASSTSGTPSYEQY
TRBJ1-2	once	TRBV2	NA	ASSERGTGGYT
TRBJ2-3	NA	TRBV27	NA	ASSSWGPDTQY
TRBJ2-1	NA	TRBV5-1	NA	ASSFGTEQF
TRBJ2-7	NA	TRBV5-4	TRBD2	ASSPGLAGLSYEQY
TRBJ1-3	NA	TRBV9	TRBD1	ASSQGAGNTIY
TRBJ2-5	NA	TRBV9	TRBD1	ASSFDREETQY
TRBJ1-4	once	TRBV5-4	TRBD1	ASSTGGRNEKLF
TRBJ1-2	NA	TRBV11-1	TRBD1	ASSHGTGQGSYGYT
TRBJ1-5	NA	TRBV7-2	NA	ASSPKQSPGYSNQPQH
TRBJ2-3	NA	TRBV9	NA	ASSPQGRGRNTDTQY
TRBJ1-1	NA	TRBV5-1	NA	ASSGQGVSPEAF
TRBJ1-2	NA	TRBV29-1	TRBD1	SVNRGGYGYT